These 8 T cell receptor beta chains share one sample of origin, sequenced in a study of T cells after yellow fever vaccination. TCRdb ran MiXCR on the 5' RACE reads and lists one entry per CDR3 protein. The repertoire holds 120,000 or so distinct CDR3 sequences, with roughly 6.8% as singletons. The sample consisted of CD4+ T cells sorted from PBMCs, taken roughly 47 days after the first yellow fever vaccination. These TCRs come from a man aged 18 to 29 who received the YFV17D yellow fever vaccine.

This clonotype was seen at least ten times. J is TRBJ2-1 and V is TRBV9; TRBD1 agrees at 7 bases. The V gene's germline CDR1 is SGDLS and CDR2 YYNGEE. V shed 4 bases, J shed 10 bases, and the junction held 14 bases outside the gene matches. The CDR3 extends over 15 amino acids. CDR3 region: CASSKQGSNKGEQFF. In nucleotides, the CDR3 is TGTGCCAGCAGCAAACAGGGGTCCAACAAGGGAGAGCAGTTCTTC.

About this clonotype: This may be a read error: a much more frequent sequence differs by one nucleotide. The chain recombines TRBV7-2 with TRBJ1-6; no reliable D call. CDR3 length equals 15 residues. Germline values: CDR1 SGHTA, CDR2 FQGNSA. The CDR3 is CASTSGGWGNSPPHF. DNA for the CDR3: TGTGCCAGCACCTCAGGTGGCTGGGGTAATTCACCCCCCCACTTT.

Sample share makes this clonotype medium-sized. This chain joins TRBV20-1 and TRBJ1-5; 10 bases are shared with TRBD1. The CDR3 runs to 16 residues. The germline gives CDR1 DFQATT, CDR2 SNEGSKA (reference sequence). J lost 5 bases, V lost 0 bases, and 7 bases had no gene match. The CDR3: CSARDRTGGGHQPQHF. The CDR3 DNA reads TGCAGTGCTAGAGATCGGACAGGGGGAGGGCATCAGCCCCAGCATTTT.

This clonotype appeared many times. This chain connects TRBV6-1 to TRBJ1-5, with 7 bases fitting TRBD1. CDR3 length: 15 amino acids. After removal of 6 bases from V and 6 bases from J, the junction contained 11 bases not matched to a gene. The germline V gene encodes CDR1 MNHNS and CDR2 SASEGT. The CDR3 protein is CASSLSGGQGQPQHF. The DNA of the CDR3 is TGTGCCAGCAGCCTATCAGGGGGTCAGGGTCAGCCCCAGCATTTT.

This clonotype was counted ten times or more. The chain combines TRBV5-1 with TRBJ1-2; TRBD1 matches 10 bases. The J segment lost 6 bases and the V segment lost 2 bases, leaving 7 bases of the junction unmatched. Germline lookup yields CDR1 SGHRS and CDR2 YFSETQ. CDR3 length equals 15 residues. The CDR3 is CASSFGQGERDGYTF. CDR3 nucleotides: TGCGCCAGCAGCTTCGGACAGGGGGAAAGGGATGGCTACACCTTC.

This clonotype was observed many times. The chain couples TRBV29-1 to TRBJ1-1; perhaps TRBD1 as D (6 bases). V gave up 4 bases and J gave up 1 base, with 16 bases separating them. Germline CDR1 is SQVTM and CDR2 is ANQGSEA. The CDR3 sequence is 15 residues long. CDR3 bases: TGCAGCGTTGTTGGGCCAGGGGAGAGGAACACTGAAGCTTTCTTT. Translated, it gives CSVVGPGERNTEAFF.

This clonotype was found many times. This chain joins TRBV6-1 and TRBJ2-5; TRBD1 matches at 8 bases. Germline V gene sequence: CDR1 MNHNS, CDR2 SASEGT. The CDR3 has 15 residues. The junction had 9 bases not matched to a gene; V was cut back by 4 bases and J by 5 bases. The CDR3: CASSGLDRGRETQYF. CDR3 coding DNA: TGTGCCAGCAGTGGACTTGACAGGGGTCGGGAGACCCAGTACTTC.

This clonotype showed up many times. CDR3 protein: CASSLGWLSTYNEQFF. The CDR3 region has the DNA TGCGCCAGCAGCTTGGGGTGGTTGAGTACCTACAATGAGCAGTTCTTC. The rearrangement links TRBV5-1 to TRBJ2-1; no firm D call. With 0 bases removed from V and 2 bases from J, the gap between germline ends came to 12 bases. CDR1 and CDR2 (germline): SGHRS, YFSETQ. This CDR3 is built from 16 residues.